This T cell receptor beta chain originates from a study of PD-1 blockade in classical Hodgkin lymphoma. Study-wide results and caveats: Baseline TCR diversity was reportedly lower in newly diagnosed patients than in healthy donors. It was reported as lower still in relapsed/refractory patients.

The germline gives CDR1 DFQATT, CDR2 SNEGSKA (reference sequence). V was pared by 6 bases and J by 3 bases, with 0 bases of the junction left unmatched. The CDR3 length is 11 residues. Regarding this clone: The antigen is not known.

Exposure to brentuximab vedotin varied, and each patient had relapsed following autologous stem cell transplantation. TCRdb's copy holds only in-frame clones and misses some; the assay was immunoSEQ multiplex PCR. The sample lists 2,000 to 2,500 clones, 85% to 90% seen once, with roughly 24% in the top ten. The input for sequencing was peripheral blood mononuclear cells (PBMCs), taken at baseline. The clonotype originates from a human donor with classical Hodgkin lymphoma. This chain joins TRBV20-1 and TRBJ1-2; 8 bases are shared with TRBD1. CDR3 in DNA: TGCAGTGCGACAGGGGACTATGGCTACACCTTC. Its translation is CSATGDYGYTF.